This note documents a single T cell receptor (beta chain) sequence. TCRdb re-called the RT-PCR reads through MiXCR, storing one row per CDR3 protein. The data hold about 700,000 distinct CDR3 sequences, with 13% to 15% observed a single time. Germline CDR1 is KGHDR and CDR2 is SFDVKD. The CDR3 has 14 residues. With V trimmed by 4 bases and J by 4 bases, 5 bases remained unmatched. The source material was memory CD4+ T cells from blood. V gene TRBV24-1 combines with J gene TRBJ2-7; 8 bases align to TRBD1. This sequence was found in a female donor in good health, serving as a healthy control. The CDR3 nucleotides read TGTGCCACCAGTGACCCGACAGGGGATTACGAGCAGTACTTC. It is translated as CATSDPTGDYEQYF.